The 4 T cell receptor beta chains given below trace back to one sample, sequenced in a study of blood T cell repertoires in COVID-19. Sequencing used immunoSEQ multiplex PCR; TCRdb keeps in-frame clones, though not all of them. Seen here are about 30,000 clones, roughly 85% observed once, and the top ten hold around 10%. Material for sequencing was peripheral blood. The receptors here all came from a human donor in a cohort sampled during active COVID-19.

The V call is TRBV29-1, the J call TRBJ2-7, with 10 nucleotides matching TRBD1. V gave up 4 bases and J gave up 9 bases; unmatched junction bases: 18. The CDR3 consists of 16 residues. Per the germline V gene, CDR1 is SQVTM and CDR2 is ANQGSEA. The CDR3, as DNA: TGCAGCGTTGTCCCAAACCCGGGACAGGGGCCCCTGGGGCAGTACTTC. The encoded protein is CSVVPNPGQGPLGQYF.

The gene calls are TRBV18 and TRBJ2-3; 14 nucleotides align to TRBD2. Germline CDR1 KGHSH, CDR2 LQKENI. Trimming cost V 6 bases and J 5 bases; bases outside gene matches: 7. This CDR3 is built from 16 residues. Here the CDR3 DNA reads TGTGCCAGCTCTGATTGGGGACTAGCGGGGGAAGATACGCAGTATTTT. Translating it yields CASSDWGLAGEDTQYF.

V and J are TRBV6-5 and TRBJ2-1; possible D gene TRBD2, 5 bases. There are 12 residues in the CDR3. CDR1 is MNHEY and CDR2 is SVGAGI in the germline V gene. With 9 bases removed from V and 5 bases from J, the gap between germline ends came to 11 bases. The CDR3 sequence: CASSRENNEQFF. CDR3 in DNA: TGTGCCAGTTCGAGGGAGAACAATGAGCAGTTCTTC.

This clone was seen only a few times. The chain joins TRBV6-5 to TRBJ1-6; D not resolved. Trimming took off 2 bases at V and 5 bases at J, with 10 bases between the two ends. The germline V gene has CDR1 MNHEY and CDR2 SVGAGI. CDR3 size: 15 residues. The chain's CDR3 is CASSYGSEHNSPLHF. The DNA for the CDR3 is TGTGCCAGCAGTTACGGGAGTGAGCATAATTCACCCCTCCACTTT.